Presented here are 18 T cell receptor beta chains from one specimen sequenced in a study of T cells in localized non-small cell lung cancer. Here immunoSEQ multiplex PCR was the method, and the copy in TCRdb shows in-frame clones only, minus some. The data hold roughly 34,000 clones, with 87% observed a single time. Source: peripheral blood mononuclear cells, taken before any cancer treatment. The receptors derive from a man aged 35-75 years with stage III lung adenocarcinoma.

This rearrangement joins TRBV28 to TRBJ1-6, with a weak D call TRBD1 (5 bases). The germline V gene encodes CDR1 MDHEN and CDR2 SYDVKM. V shed 5 bases and J shed 6 bases, with 17 bases lying between them. This CDR3 is 16 amino acids long. The CDR3 protein is CASSLGGNRRNSPLHF. Here the CDR3 DNA reads TGTGCCAGCAGTCTGGGGGGGAATCGGCGTAATTCACCCCTCCACTTT.

The chain has TRBV5-1 and TRBJ1-6; TRBD1 matches 7 bases. Germline V CDR1 and CDR2: SGHRS, YFSETQ. The CDR3 sequence is 15 residues long. V trimming: 4 bases; J trimming: 7 bases; junction bases outside the gene matches: 8. Written as DNA, the CDR3 is TGCGCCAGCAGCCCGACCGGGACAGCGAATTCACCCCTCCACTTT. Translation: CASSPTGTANSPLHF.

The chain uses TRBV27 and TRBJ1-1; D is uncertain. The CDR3 runs to 13 residues. Germline V gene sequence: CDR1 MNHEY, CDR2 SMNVEV (reference sequence). The V end was cut by 5 bases, the J end by 1 base, with 8 bases between. CDR3: CASSHRENTEAFF. CDR3 DNA sequence: TGTGCCAGCAGTCACCGGGAGAACACTGAAGCTTTCTTT.

This clone appeared a single time. This rearrangement joins TRBV5-5 to TRBJ1-6; D unresolved. V was trimmed by 3 bases and J by 8 bases, leaving 18 bases between them. Germline CDR1 is SGHKS and CDR2 is YYEKEE (reference sequence). The CDR3 extends over 16 amino acids. CDR3 DNA: TGTGCCAGCAGCTCGAGAGTGTCCGGTGTGTATTCACCCCTCCACTTT. It codes for CASSSRVSGVYSPLHF.

This CDR3 reads CASSPGTATYEQYF. The CDR3 DNA is TGTGCCAGCAGTCCCGGGACGGCCACCTACGAGCAGTACTTC. The chain links TRBV11-2 to TRBJ2-7, with D perhaps TRBD1 or TRBD2 (5 bases each). The CDR3 is 14 amino acids. Germline loops: CDR1 SGHAT, CDR2 FQNNGV. V was pared by 6 bases and J by 2 bases, with 14 bases between.

The chain recombines TRBV21-1 with TRBJ1-3; the table gives TRBD1 as D, unverified against the DNA. TRBV21-1 is described as a pseudogene. The CDR3 runs 18 residues. CDR3 region: CASSKGGTGGDSGNTIYF. The CDR3 DNA reads as TGTGCCAGCAGCAAAGGAGGGACAGGGGGAGACTCTGGAAACACCATATATTTT.

This chain links TRBV7-2 with TRBJ1-4; D is undetermined. In germline, CDR1 is SGHTA, CDR2 FQGNSA. CDR3 size: 15 residues. The V and J ends lost 4 bases and 0 bases respectively, with 9 bases between them. The CDR3 bases are TGTGCCAGCAGCTCTACGGGGTCAACTAATGAAAAACTGTTTTTT. It encodes CASSSTGSTNEKLFF.

The chain's CDR3 is CASSSGVNTEAFF. CDR3 coding DNA: TGTGCCAGCAGCTCAGGGGTGAACACTGAAGCTTTCTTT. This chain connects TRBV7-2 to TRBJ1-1, with TRBD1 as a possible D gene (6 bases). Deletions cut 4 bases from V and 0 bases from J, with 6 bases between. This CDR3 comprises 13 residues. Germline lookup yields CDR1 SGHTA and CDR2 FQGNSA.

The rearrangement links TRBV4-3 to TRBJ2-2; D gene ambiguous. Germline CDR1 reads LGHNA; CDR2 reads YSLEER. The CDR3 covers 15 residues. V was pared by 0 bases and J by 7 bases, with 12 bases between. For the CDR3, the DNA is TGCGCCAGCAGCCAAGACAGGAGCTGGGGCGGGGAGCTGTTTTTT. Amino acid sequence: CASSQDRSWGGELFF.

The rearrangement uses TRBV7-2 and TRBJ2-1, with 15 nucleotides matching TRBD2. CDR1 and CDR2 from the germline V gene are SGHTA and FQGNSA. Trimming cost V 3 bases and J 1 base; bases outside gene matches: 7. This CDR3 has 19 amino acids. CDR3 sequence reads: CASSLTGTSGGISYNEQFF. The CDR3 bases are TGTGCCAGCAGCTTGACCGGGACTAGCGGGGGGATTTCCTACAATGAGCAGTTCTTC. The entire variable domain, with the rest obtained from reference TRBV7-2 and TRBJ2-1, is as follows: GAGVSQSPSNKVTEKGKDVELRCDPISGHTALYWYRQSLGQGLEFLIYFQGNSAPDKSGLPSDRFSAERTGGSVSTLTIQRTQQEDSAVYLCASSLTGTSGGISYNEQFFGPGTRLTVL.

This clone was seen once. Other DNA sequences in this sample translate to the same CDR3. CDR3 nucleotides: TGTGCCAGCAGCTTACTGCAGGGCCCCTACGAGCAGTACTTC. Translation gives CASSLLQGPYEQYF. The chain recombines TRBV7-9 with TRBJ2-7, with a tentative D call TRBD1 (5 bases). The V end was cut by 2 bases, the J end by 2 bases, with 10 bases between. This CDR3 comprises 14 residues. From germline, CDR1 is SEHNR and CDR2 FQNEAQ (reference sequence).

This rearrangement joins TRBV11-3 to TRBJ2-1; 7 positions agree with TRBD2. With 2 bases clipped from V and 7 bases from J, the junction kept 5 bases outside the gene matches. The CDR3 has 14 residues. Germline V gene sequence: CDR1 SGHNT, CDR2 YENEEA. The CDR3 protein is CASSLSRRGNEQFF. In DNA form, the CDR3 reads TGTGCCAGCAGCTTAAGCAGGCGGGGGAATGAGCAGTTCTTC.

The chain uses TRBV5-5 and TRBJ1-1; D remains unclear. V was pared by 4 bases and J by 5 bases, with 12 bases between. The CDR3 extends over 13 amino acids. The V gene's germline CDR1 is SGHKS and CDR2 YYEKEE (reference sequence). CDR3 sequence reads: CASSKEEGTEAFF. The CDR3 DNA reads TGTGCCAGCAGCAAGGAAGAAGGGACTGAAGCTTTCTTT. Using reference TRBV5-5 and TRBJ1-1 for the parts outside the CDR3, the full variable domain is DAGVTQSPTHLIKTRGQQVTLRCSPISGHKSVSWYQQVLGQGPQFIFQYYEKEERGRGNFPDRFSARQFPNYSSELNVNALLLGDSALYLCASSKEEGTEAFFGQGTRLTVV.

The chain couples TRBV15 to TRBJ2-1; the match to TRBD1 covers 10 bases. This CDR3 spans 15 amino acids. J lost 6 bases, V lost 3 bases, and 5 bases had no gene match. The germline V gene has CDR1 LNHNV and CDR2 YYDKDF (reference sequence). The DNA for the CDR3 is TGTGCCACCAGCAGGCTGGGACAGGGGATCAATGAGCAGTTCTTC. As protein: CATSRLGQGINEQFF.

V usage is TRBV7-6 and J usage is TRBJ2-7; no firm D call. Per the germline V gene, CDR1 is SGHVS and CDR2 is FNYEAQ. Trimming took off 2 bases at V and 6 bases at J, with 11 bases between the two ends. This CDR3 is 13 amino acids long. The CDR3 sequence is CASSLQPIGEQYF. CDR3 sequence (DNA): TGTGCCAGCAGCTTACAGCCAATTGGCGAGCAGTACTTC.

This clone was seen once. The chain has TRBV7-3 and TRBJ1-2; 8 positions agree with TRBD1. The CDR3 length is 15 residues. The ends lost 2 bases at V and 2 bases at J; junction bases unmatched: 4. Germline-derived CDR1 and CDR2 are SGHTA and FQGTGA. For the CDR3, the DNA is TGTGCCAGCAGCTTAGCCAGGGGGCGCAACTATGGCTACACCTTC. Its protein product is CASSLARGRNYGYTF.

The V and J genes are TRBV10-2 and TRBJ1-2, with 8 bases identical to TRBD1. The V gene end was trimmed by 2 bases and the J gene end by 1 base; junction bases not matched to a gene: 9. This CDR3 region has 17 residues. CDR1 and CDR2 from the germline V gene are WSHSY and SAAADI. The CDR3 protein is CASSEGPGTGFNYGYTF. CDR3 DNA: TGCGCCAGCAGTGAGGGTCCTGGGACAGGATTTAACTATGGCTACACCTTC.

This chain uses TRBV7-2 with TRBJ1-5; D call uncertain. Trimming left V 4 bases short and J 1 base short, with 8 bases between. The CDR3 sequence is 14 residues long. CDR1 SGHTA and CDR2 FQGNSA come from the germline V gene. The CDR3 nucleotides are TGTGCCAGCAGCTCCGAATGGAGCAATCAGCCCCAGCATTTT. This encodes CASSSEWSNQPQHF.